This entry features one T cell receptor beta chain sequence. Its antigen is unknown. CD4+ T cells from unexposed donors were obtained before the COVID-19 pandemic (2011-2018). The cells were cultured for about ten days before CD4+ T cells were isolated. As cell numbers allowed, unexposed-donor CD4+ T cells faced SARS-CoV-2 S/N and four cold-coronavirus spikes. The CDR3 is 12 residues long. V shed 6 bases and J 6 bases; nucleotides not matched to a gene: 3. The germline V gene encodes CDR1 MNHNY and CDR2 SVGAGI (reference sequence). Sequenced by immunoSEQ multiplex PCR; TCRdb stores in-frame clones only, minus some. The data show some 29,000 clones, around 79% seen once. This sample stems from a study of CD4 T cells in relation to SARS-CoV-2 and coronaviruses.

The rearrangement joins TRBV6-6 to TRBJ2-3, with 7 bases fitting TRBD2. The TCR comes from a human donor in good health. The sample taken for sequencing was CD4+ T cells from PBMCs, cultured in vitro. The CDR3 region is CASSPREDTQYF. CDR3 sequence (DNA): TGTGCCAGCAGCCCGCGGGAGGATACGCAGTATTTT.